This entry lists 14 T cell receptor beta chains sequenced from one sample in a study of T cell clonality in common variable immunodeficiency. These receptors' antigens are unknown. Study-wide results and caveats: In common variable immunodeficiency, TCR beta chains reportedly carried fewer deletions and N-nucleotide insertions.

Sequencing used immunoSEQ multiplex PCR; TCRdb keeps in-frame clones, though not all of them. There are about 20,000 clones in the sample, none observed a single time. What was sequenced was peripheral blood mononuclear cells. The origin of the receptors is a human donor with common variable immunodeficiency.

Comment on this clone: Read coverage stops 3 residues before the CDR3 terminus; the germline J gene supplies the remainder. V is TRBV7-6 and J is TRBJ2-1; D gene unclear. Per the germline V gene, CDR1 is SGHVS and CDR2 is FNYEAQ. Trimming left V 4 bases short and J 2 bases short, with 9 bases between. This CDR3 is 14 amino acids long. CDR3 DNA, as far as it was read: TGTGCCAGCAGCTCACTTAGGGCCTACAATGAG. It codes for CASSSLRAYNE. The whole CDR3 protein is CASSSLRAYNEQFF.

This clone has only a few counts. The read stops 3 residues short of the end of the CDR3; the missing end is completed from the germline J gene. The chain employs TRBV18 and TRBJ2-5; D unresolved. Trimming took off 0 bases at V and 0 bases at J, with 5 bases between the two ends. Germline CDR1 reads KGHSH; CDR2 reads LQKENI. The CDR3 covers 14 residues. CDR3 residues: CASSPPLHQETQYF. The sequenced CDR3 bases are TGTGCCAGCTCACCACCTCTTCACCAAGAGACC.

This clone occurred a few times. The sequence runs out 3 residues before the end of the CDR3; the remainder is reconstructed from the germline J gene. The chain combines TRBV7-9 with TRBJ1-5, with 8 nucleotides matching TRBD1. V trimming: 2 bases; J trimming: 6 bases; junction bases outside the gene matches: 6. This CDR3 has 15 amino acids. The germline gives CDR1 SEHNR, CDR2 FQNEAQ (reference sequence). The CDR3 bases that were read are TGTGCCAGCAGCTTAAACTCAGGGGGCAGTCAGCCC. Translating it yields CASSLNSGGSQP. The whole CDR3 sequence reads CASSLNSGGSQPQHF.

With regard to this clone: The sequence runs out 3 residues before the end of the CDR3; the remainder is reconstructed from the germline J gene. The genes are TRBV7-2 and TRBJ2-7; 8 bases align to TRBD2. The J segment lost 6 bases and the V segment lost 5 bases, leaving 12 bases of the junction unmatched. The CDR3 has 15 amino acids. Germline CDR1 is SGHTA and CDR2 is FQGNSA. CDR3 bases read: TGTGCCAGCAGCGCTACGGGGACTAGTCTTGCCGAG. It encodes CASSATGTSLAE. The entire CDR3 sequence reads CASSATGTSLAEQYF.

This clone turned up a few times. The read gets to within 3 residues of the CDR3 end, and the germline J gene fills in the rest. The chain is built from TRBV19 and TRBJ1-1; tentatively, D is TRBD1 (5 bases). The CDR3 covers 15 residues. V lost 3 bases and J lost 1, with 12 bases in between. Looked up from germline, CDR1 is LNHDA and CDR2 is SQIVND (reference sequence). The CDR3 protein is CASSIGGRENTEAFF. The sequenced CDR3 bases are TGTGCCAGTAGTATTGGTGGCAGGGAGAACACTGAA.

The table lists this clone with a few counts. The read terminates 3 residues before the CDR3 end, so the remaining end is supplied by the germline J gene. The rearrangement joins TRBV7-2 to TRBJ1-5; D ambiguous. The germline V gene has CDR1 SGHTA and CDR2 FQGNSA. The CDR3 has 12 residues. Trimming left V 5 bases short and J 7 bases short, with 9 bases between. This chain's CDR3 is CASSETKQPQHF. The sequenced part of the CDR3 DNA is TGTGCCAGCAGCGAAACTAAGCAGCCC.

With regard to this clone: The observed sequence ends 3 residues before the CDR3 terminus, with the missing tail filled in from the germline J gene. The chain employs TRBV18 and TRBJ2-7, with D perhaps assigned TRBD1 or TRBD2 (6 bases each). CDR3 length equals 15 residues. Germline CDR1 reads KGHSH; CDR2 reads LQKENI. V lost 2 bases to trimming and J lost 1 base, with 12 bases between them. The CDR3 protein is CASSPARGGSYEQYF. The DNA read from the CDR3 is TGTGCCAGCTCACCAGCCAGGGGAGGATCCTACGAG.

As concerns this clone: Read coverage stops 3 residues before the CDR3 terminus; the germline J gene supplies the remainder. The chain has TRBV19 and TRBJ2-6; maybe TRBD1 (6 bases). The CDR3 extends over 15 amino acids. CDR1 and CDR2 (germline): LNHDA, SQIVND (reference sequence). V was clipped by 7 bases and J by 3 bases, with 13 bases between them. CDR3 DNA, as far as it was read: TGTGCCAGTAAACAACAGGGTTTTGGGGCCAACGTC. Its translation is CASKQQGFGANV. The full CDR3 reads CASKQQGFGANVLTF.

This clone was recorded a few times. Read coverage stops 3 residues before the CDR3 terminus; the germline J gene supplies the remainder. The gene calls are TRBV7-2 and TRBJ1-2; perhaps TRBD1 as D (5 bases). The CDR3 length is 13 residues. Germline lookup yields CDR1 SGHTA and CDR2 FQGNSA. V was cut by 5 bases and J by 6 bases, with 13 bases left in between. CDR3 amino acids: CASSPRRGDGYTF. The CDR3 bases that were read are TGTGCCAGCAGCCCCAGACGGGGGGATGGC. The full variable domain, in which reference TRBV7-2 and TRBJ1-2 provide the parts outside the CDR3, is GAGVSQSPSNKVTEKGKDVELRCDPISGHTALYWYRQSLGQGLEFLIYFQGNSAPDKSGLPSDRFSAERTGGSVSTLTIQRTQQEDSAVYLCASSPRRGDGYTFGSGTRLTVV.

With regard to this clone: The CDR3 end lies 3 residues beyond the end of the read and is filled in from the germline J gene. The chain couples TRBV7-9 to TRBJ2-5, with D hard to call. CDR1 is SEHNR, CDR2 FQNEAQ, per germline (reference sequence). The CDR3 sequence is 12 residues long. The ends were cut back, 5 bases at V and 5 bases at J, with 9 bases in the middle. Incomplete CDR3 DNA: TGTGCCAGCAGCGCTAGTTGGGAGACC. Its translation: CASSASWET. The full CDR3 protein is CASSASWETQYF.

This clone was counted between two and nine times. The read comes to an end 3 residues before the CDR3 does, leaving the germline J gene to fill in the end. The J gene is TRBJ1-3, the V gene TRBV19; D perhaps matches TRBD1 (5 bases). The V end was cut by 3 bases, the J end by 0 bases, with 12 bases between. Germline V gene sequence: CDR1 LNHDA, CDR2 SQIVND (reference sequence). The length of the CDR3 is 16 residues. The CDR3 loop is CASSIRQSSSGNTIYF. CDR3 DNA (partial): TGTGCCAGTAGTATTAGACAGTCGAGCTCTGGAAACACC. Together with reference TRBV19 and TRBJ1-3, the CDR3 gives the full variable domain: DGGITQSPKYLFRKEGQNVTLSCEQNLNHDAMYWYRQDPGQGLRLIYYSQIVNDFQKGDIAEGYSVSREKKESFPLTVTSAQKNPTAFYLCASSIRQSSSGNTIYFGEGSWLTVV.

This clone is medium-sized within its sample. The read terminates 3 residues ahead of where the CDR3 ends, so the germline J gene completes it. The V call is TRBV20-1, the J call TRBJ1-5, with 8 nucleotides matching TRBD1. V was pared by 5 bases and J by 7 bases, with 16 bases of the junction left unmatched. Germline CDR1 reads DFQATT; CDR2 reads SNEGSKA (reference sequence). The CDR3 is 16 amino acids. This CDR3 reads CSAPSSYRGSHQPQHF. Incomplete CDR3 DNA: TGCAGTGCTCCAAGCTCATACAGGGGGTCCCACCAGCCC.

The sample holds a few counts of this clone. The CDR3 extends 3 residues past the end of the read, so its final part is completed from the germline J gene. The V gene is TRBV19, the J gene TRBJ1-5; 8 bases agree with TRBD1. The CDR3 is 16 residues long. The germline V gene encodes CDR1 LNHDA and CDR2 SQIVND (reference sequence). The junction had 10 bases not matched to a gene; V was cut back by 5 bases and J by 4 bases. This CDR3 is CASSLDRGVGNQPQHF. CDR3 DNA, as far as it was read: TGTGCCAGTAGTCTCGACAGGGGAGTCGGGAATCAGCCC.

This clone is labeled as medium-sized. The read is 3 residues too short to cover the CDR3 end, so that end is filled in from the germline J gene. The chain recombines TRBV9 with TRBJ2-3, with 8 bases aligning to TRBD1. The J segment lost 4 bases and the V segment lost 4 bases, leaving 5 bases of the junction unmatched. The germline V gene encodes CDR1 SGDLS and CDR2 YYNGEE. The CDR3 length is 14 residues. CDR3 DNA, as far as it was read: TGTGCCAGCAGCAGTGGACAGGGTGCAGATACG. Protein sequence: CASSSGQGADT. The entire CDR3 protein reads CASSSGQGADTQYF.